This passage covers 6 T cell receptor beta chains from one sample sequenced in a study of blood T cell repertoires in COVID-19. This table comes from immunoSEQ multiplex PCR, and its TCRdb copy is limited to in-frame clones, with some not included. The repertoire includes roughly 75,000 clones, approximately 85% of them detected once, and 8% to 10% sits in the top ten. Sample: peripheral blood. All receptors come from a man over 45 with COVID-19, enrolled during active disease.

This chain connects TRBV20-1 to TRBJ1-5, with D perhaps matching TRBD1 (6 bases). With 3 bases removed from V and 6 bases from J, the gap between germline ends came to 15 bases. Germline V gene sequence: CDR1 DFQATT, CDR2 SNEGSKA (reference sequence). The CDR3 covers 14 residues. The CDR3 DNA reads as TGCAGTGCTAGTGACCACAGGGAATCTCAGCCCCAGCATTTT. Amino acid sequence: CSASDHRESQPQHF.

CDR3 amino acids: CSVVSSGANVLTF. As DNA, the CDR3 is TGCAGCGTTGTCTCCTCTGGGGCCAACGTCCTGACTTTC. The genes are TRBV29-1 and TRBJ2-6, with no clear D. Germline CDR1 is SQVTM and CDR2 is ANQGSEA. The CDR3 contains 13 residues. V shed 4 bases and J shed 0 bases, with 4 bases lying between them.

The gene calls are TRBV28 and TRBJ1-1; perhaps TRBD1 as D (5 bases). The V end lost 2 bases, the J end lost 1 base, and 14 bases lay between the germline ends. Germline-derived CDR1 and CDR2 are MDHEN and SYDVKM. This CDR3 has 16 residues. CDR3 sequence: CASSLGLRGRNTEAFF. In nucleotides, the CDR3 is TGTGCCAGCAGTTTAGGGCTTCGGGGGAGGAACACTGAAGCTTTCTTT. Drawing the rest from reference TRBV28 and TRBJ1-1, the complete variable domain is DVKVTQSSRYLVKRTGEKVFLECVQDMDHENMFWYRQDPGLGLRLIYFSYDVKMKEKGDIPEGYSVSREKKERFSLILESASTNQTSMYLCASSLGLRGRNTEAFFGQGTRLTVV.

This clone has a single count. The genes are TRBV14 and TRBJ2-7, with 8 bases identical to TRBD1. The CDR3 consists of 15 residues. In germline, CDR1 is SGHDN, CDR2 FVKESK. J gave up 3 bases and V 2 bases, and 6 bases lay outside the gene matches. The CDR3 protein is CASSQSRGQVYEQYF. The CDR3 coding sequence is TGTGCCAGCAGCCAATCCCGGGGACAGGTCTACGAGCAGTACTTC.

The rearrangement uses TRBV21-1 and TRBJ2-7; TRBD1, the table's D call, was not compared with the DNA. TRBV21-1 is a recognized pseudogene. This CDR3 is 14 amino acids long. The CDR3 DNA reads as TGTGCCAGCAGCATCAACCACAGGGTATACGAGCAGTACTTC. Protein: CASSINHRVYEQYF.

This chain uses TRBV3-1 (or the pseudogene TRBV3-2) with TRBJ2-2; 7 bases are a match to TRBD1. This CDR3 has 15 amino acids. The V gene's germline CDR1 is LGHDT and CDR2 YNNKEL (reference sequence). The junction had 3 bases not matched to a gene; V was cut back by 3 bases and J by 2 bases. The chain's CDR3 is CASSQTGPNTGELFF. The CDR3 DNA follows: TGTGCCAGCAGCCAGACAGGGCCAAACACCGGGGAGCTGTTTTTT.